This T cell receptor (beta chain) was sequenced during a study of blood T cell repertoires in COVID-19. Sequenced by immunoSEQ multiplex PCR; TCRdb stores in-frame clones only, minus some. The sample lists approximately 220,000 clones, around 86% occurring once. With V trimmed by 2 bases and J by 4 bases, 8 bases remained unmatched. Germline CDR1 reads LGHNT; CDR2 reads FRNRAP. The CDR3 loop spans 16 amino acids. This clonotype originated in a man aged 50-60 years with acute or convalescent COVID-19. The specimen sequenced was peripheral blood. V usage is TRBV12-5 and J usage is TRBJ2-7; 10 nucleotides match TRBD1. The chain's CDR3 is CASGLSAGQGIYEQYF. The CDR3 DNA sequence: TGTGCTAGTGGTTTGTCGGCGGGACAGGGGATTTACGAGCAGTACTTC.